This note documents a single T cell receptor (beta chain) sequence. Its recognized antigen is unknown. The input lacks base qualities; no much larger clone sits a single base away. This entry belongs to a study of response to subunit inactivated influenza vaccine (dated by TCRdb to the late 2010s). The study in broad terms: Deep quantitative T cell receptor repertoire profiling was used in the study to track responses to a trivalent subunit inactivated influenza vaccine. Broad study findings and their caveats: The authors suggested that each seasonal influenza vaccination may recruit only a limited number of new T cells.

V is pruned by 3 bases and J by 5 bases, leaving 9 bases of the junction without a gene match. Sequences SEHNR (CDR1) and FQNEAQ (CDR2) are obtained from the germline V gene (reference sequence). Counted from cysteine to phenylalanine, this CDR3 has 16 amino acids. Only the CDR3 portion is preserved as DNA: 48 bases, with reading frame beginning at the first base. Library prep was done by RT-PCR. Sequencing took place on an Illumina HiSeq 2500. The public reads were reanalyzed by TCRdb: fastp trimming at Q25, MiXCR alignment, in-frame beta chains only. A single entry per CDR3 protein holds the most common genes and DNA from its merged rows. In all, the sample holds hundreds of thousands of distinct CDR3 sequences, and approximately 13% of those were seen once. The top ten clonotypes cover around 6.5% of the sample.

This TCR was recovered from a man aged 50 to 60 who received an inactivated influenza vaccine. Donor details come from another sample of the same person, matched by shared clones. The V and J segments used are TRBV7-9 and TRBJ2-2; 7 junctional bases match TRBD1. This sample comprised PBMCs from blood, obtained 14 to 15 days before vaccination. The sequenced DNA is TGTGCCAGCAGCTTTCAACAGGGGTCGGTTACCGGGGAGCTGTTTTTT. The encoded protein is CASSFQQGSVTGELFF.